The clone carrying this T cell receptor (beta chain) was observed a handful of times. What it binds is unknown. Unique molecular identifiers were used to barcode this TCRbeta library. TCRdb ran MiXCR on the PCR reads and lists one entry per CDR3 protein. Seen here are 200,000 to 250,000 distinct CDR3 sequences, roughly a quarter observed once, and the top ten hold 4% to 6%. This record comes from a study of T-cell reconstitution after alpha-beta-depleted transplantation in children. Study-level results: Once a year had passed after transplant, T-cell counts and diversity came mostly from newly produced T cells. Certain patients had high TCRbeta diversity at day 60, and it came from recipient T cells and thymic progenitors that survived. Several hundred expanded graft clones reportedly gave rise to the alpha-beta T cells present about two months after transplant.

The TCR was taken from a female patient aged 2 to 10 who had a stem cell transplant for congenital amegakaryocytic thrombocytopenia, so the T cells may come from the graft donor. This sample comprised PBMCs, mostly from graft donor cells, obtained 360 days after TCRalphabeta/CD19-depleted stem cell transplant.

DNA for the CDR3: TGCGCCAGCGGACAGGGGAGCAGCCAGCCCCAGCATTTT. Encoded protein: CASGQGSSQPQHF. The chain joins TRBV10-2 to TRBJ1-5; 9 positions agree with TRBD1. J lost 7 bases, V lost 8 bases, and 6 bases had no gene match. Germline-derived CDR1 and CDR2 are WSHSY and SAAADI. This CDR3 region has 13 residues.